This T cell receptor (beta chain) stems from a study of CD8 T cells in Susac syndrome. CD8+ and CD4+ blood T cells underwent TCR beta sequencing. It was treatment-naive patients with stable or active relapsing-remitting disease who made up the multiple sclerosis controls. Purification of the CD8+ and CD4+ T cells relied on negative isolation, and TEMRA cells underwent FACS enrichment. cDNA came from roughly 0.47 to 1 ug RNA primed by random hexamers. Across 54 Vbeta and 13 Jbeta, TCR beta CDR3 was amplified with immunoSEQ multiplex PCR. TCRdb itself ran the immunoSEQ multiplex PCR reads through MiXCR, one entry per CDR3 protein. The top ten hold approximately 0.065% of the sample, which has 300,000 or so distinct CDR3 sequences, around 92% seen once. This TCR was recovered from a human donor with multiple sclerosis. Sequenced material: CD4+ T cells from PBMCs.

CDR3 coding DNA: TGTGCCAGTAGTATTGCGATGCCGCGGGAGACAGATACGCAGTATTTT. This sequence encodes CASSIAMPRETDTQYF. V gene TRBV19 combines with J gene TRBJ2-3; 7 nucleotides line up with TRBD2. V was pared by 3 bases and J by 3 bases, with 9 bases of the junction left unmatched. The CDR3 runs to 16 residues. CDR1 and CDR2 from the germline V gene are LNHDA and SQIVND (reference sequence).